A selection of T cell receptor beta chains follows, all from one sample in a study of T cells after yellow fever vaccination. TCRdb passed the 5' RACE reads through MiXCR, listing each CDR3 protein once. Of hundreds of thousands of distinct CDR3 sequences detected, 9% to 15% appear once; the ten largest clones hold just under 15%. The specimen was PBMCs, collected on the day of the yellow fever booster vaccination. The receptors shown here come from a man aged 25 to 45 who received the YFV17D yellow fever vaccine. Each CDR3 is given with its conserved first and last residue. D genes are given only for firm matches. For some rows the clone size is stated as once, few or many, or as a class when expanded; others skip it.

J gene | clone size | V gene | D gene | CDR3 DNA | CDR3 protein
TRBJ1-1 | few | TRBV7-8 | TRBD1 | TGTGCCAGCAGCGTAGGACAGGGGGTGAGGACTGAAGCTTTCTTT | CASSVGQGVRTEAFF
TRBJ2-7 | many | TRBV12-3/TRBV12-4 | TRBD2 | TGTGCCAGCAGTTTAAGCGCGGGAGGTAACGAGCAGTACTTC | CASSLSAGGNEQYF
TRBJ2-3 | few | TRBV7-9 | NA | TGTGCCAGCAGCTTAGGTGGGGGCCACTCCACAGATACGCAGTATTTT | CASSLGGGHSTDTQYF
TRBJ1-1 | many | TRBV5-1 | NA | TGCGCCAGCAGCCCGCACCCCCCTGAAGCTTTCTTT | CASSPHPPEAFF
TRBJ1-1 | NA | TRBV24-1 | TRBD1 | TGTGCCACCAGTGATTCATACAGGGGGAGGAGCACTGAAGCTTTCTTT | CATSDSYRGRSTEAFF
TRBJ2-7 | few | TRBV18 | TRBD1 | TGTGCCAGCTCACCGAGTACAGGGGGCTACGAGCAGTACTTC | CASSPSTGGYEQYF
TRBJ2-5 | few | TRBV4-3 | TRBD1 | TGCGCCAGCAGCCAGGGACAGTCCCAAGAGACCCAGTACTTC | CASSQGQSQETQYF
TRBJ2-2 | NA | TRBV9 | NA | TGTGCCAGCAGCGTAGGTGGAACCCGGGAGCTGTTTTTT | CASSVGGTRELFF
TRBJ2-5 | few | TRBV10-3 | NA | TGTGCCACCAAGCAGAAGGAGACCCAGTACTTC | CATKQKETQYF
TRBJ2-3 | few | TRBV27 | TRBD2 | TGTGCCAGCAGTTTCACTAGCGGCGCTAGCACAGATACGCAGTATTTT | CASSFTSGASTDTQYF
TRBJ1-1 | NA | TRBV20-1 | NA | TGCAGTGCTAGTTTACACCAGGCCAACACTGAAGCTTTCTTT | CSASLHQANTEAFF
TRBJ2-3 | NA | TRBV11-2 | TRBD2 | TGTGCCAGCAGCGCCACAGGGACTAGCGGTCTGATCACAGATACGCAGTATTTT | CASSATGTSGLITDTQYF
TRBJ2-5 | few | TRBV7-2 | NA | TGTGCCAGCAGCTTAGTGGGAGTCCCACAAGAGACCCAGTACTTC | CASSLVGVPQETQYF
TRBJ2-7 | NA | TRBV20-1 | NA | TGCAGTGCTAGAGTTTTGGGGGGCGAGCAGTACTTC | CSARVLGGEQYF
TRBJ2-5 | NA | TRBV5-1 | TRBD1 | TGCGCCAGCAGCGATGGGACAGGCCGCGTGGAGACCCAGTACTTC | CASSDGTGRVETQYF
TRBJ2-3 | NA | TRBV20-1 | TRBD2 | TGCAGTGCCCAGAGGGGTAGCGGGAGATCGACAGATACGCAGTATTTT | CSAQRGSGRSTDTQYF
TRBJ2-7 | NA | TRBV12-3/TRBV12-4 | NA | TGTGCCAGCAGTTTCCGGGCGTTCTCCTACGAGCAGTACTTC | CASSFRAFSYEQYF
TRBJ1-5 | NA | TRBV7-2 | NA | TGTGCCAGCAGCTTAGTGCAGACTAGCAATCAGCCCCAGCATTTT | CASSLVQTSNQPQHF
TRBJ2-2 | NA | TRBV9 | NA | TGTGCCAGCTCTGGAAGGAGGCGAACCGGGGAGCTGTTTTTT | CASSGRRRTGELFF
TRBJ2-3 | NA | TRBV20-1 | TRBD2 | TGCAGTGCTCCAGCGGGAGGAGGCACAGATACGCAGTATTTT | CSAPAGGGTDTQYF
TRBJ2-2 | many | TRBV7-9 | NA | TGTGCCAGCAGCTTAAGAGCAGGGGCAGTAAAGACCGGGGAGCTGTTTTTT | CASSLRAGAVKTGELFF
TRBJ2-5 | few | TRBV3-1 | NA | TGTGCCAGCAGCCTACAGACTCGTCTTGAGACCCAGTACTTC | CASSLQTRLETQYF
TRBJ1-5 | NA | TRBV7-2 | NA | TGTGCCAGCAGCTGGGACGGTGATCAGCCCCAGCATTTT | CASSWDGDQPQHF
TRBJ1-5 | few | TRBV4-3 | NA | TGCGCCAGCAGCCAAGATTTCCTGGTTAGCAATCAGCCCCAGCATTTT | CASSQDFLVSNQPQHF
TRBJ1-4 | few | TRBV7-7 | NA | TGTGCTAGCAGCACTGCAACTAATGAAAAACTGTTTTTT | CASSTATNEKLFF
TRBJ2-7 | NA | TRBV4-3 | NA | TGCGCCAGCAGCCAAAGGGCCGGGAGTGGGTACGAGCAGTACTTC | CASSQRAGSGYEQYF
TRBJ2-7 | few | TRBV6-5 | TRBD1 | TGTGCCAGCAGCCACGGACAGGGGCAGTACTTC | CASSHGQGQYF
TRBJ2-3 | few | TRBV7-2 | NA | TGTGCCAGCAAACCCCCCGGCGCGGGAAAAAATACGCAGTATTTT | CASKPPGAGKNTQYF
TRBJ2-7 | few | TRBV3-1 | TRBD2 | TGTGCCAGCAGCCAGGTTAGCGGGAGGACCCACGAGCAGTACTTC | CASSQVSGRTHEQYF
TRBJ2-6 | few | TRBV5-5 | NA | TGTGCCAGCATCACAGCGTCTGGGGCCAACGTCCTGACTTTC | CASITASGANVLTF